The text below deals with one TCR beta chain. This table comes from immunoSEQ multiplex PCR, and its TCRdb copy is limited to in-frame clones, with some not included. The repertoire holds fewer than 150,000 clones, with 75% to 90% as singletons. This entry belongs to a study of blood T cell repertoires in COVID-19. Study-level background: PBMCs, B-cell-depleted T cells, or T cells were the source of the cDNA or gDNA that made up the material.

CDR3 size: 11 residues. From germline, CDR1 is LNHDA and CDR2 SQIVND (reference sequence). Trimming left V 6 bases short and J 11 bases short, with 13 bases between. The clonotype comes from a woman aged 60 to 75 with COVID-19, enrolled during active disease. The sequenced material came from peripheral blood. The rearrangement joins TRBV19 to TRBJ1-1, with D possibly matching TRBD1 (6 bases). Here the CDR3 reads CASRGRGWAFF. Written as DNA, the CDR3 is TGTGCCAGTAGGGGCAGGGGTTGGGCTTTCTTT.